The source of this TCR beta chain is a study of T cells in Graves' hyperthyroidism and ophthalmopathy. About the research overall: The blood sample was taken at first diagnosis, before treatment began.

RNA transcripts gave rise to amplified TCR beta CDR3 regions. A set of HTBI primers served as the primers for a first-round RT-PCR of the TCR CDR3. TCRdb re-derived calls from the multiplex PCR reads in MiXCR, one entry per CDR3 protein. In the table there are 660,000 or so distinct CDR3 sequences, around 20% of which are singletons. The CDR3 spans 13 residues. In germline, CDR1 is DFQATT, CDR2 SNEGSKA (reference sequence). V shed 6 bases, J shed 4 bases, and the junction held 8 bases outside the gene matches. The receptor's source is a young man with Graves' ophthalmopathy. J is TRBJ2-5 and V is TRBV20-1, with 7 bases that match TRBD2. Sequencing was carried out using blood. CDR3 residues: CSASSGGGETQYF. The CDR3 nucleotides read TGCAGTGCAAGCTCGGGAGGAGGAGAGACCCAGTACTTC.